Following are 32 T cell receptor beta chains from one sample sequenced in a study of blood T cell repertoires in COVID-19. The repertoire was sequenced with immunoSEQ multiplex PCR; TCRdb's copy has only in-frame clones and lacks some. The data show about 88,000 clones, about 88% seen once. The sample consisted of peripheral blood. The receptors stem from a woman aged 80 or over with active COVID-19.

The CDR3 DNA follows: TGTGCCAGCAGCAAAGCTCCGGGGTTCACCTACAATGAGCAGTTCTTC. Translated: CASSKAPGFTYNEQFF. The chain has TRBV21-1 and TRBJ2-1; the tabulated D call, TRBD2, remains unverified against the DNA. TRBV21-1 is a pseudogene. The CDR3 totals 16 residues.

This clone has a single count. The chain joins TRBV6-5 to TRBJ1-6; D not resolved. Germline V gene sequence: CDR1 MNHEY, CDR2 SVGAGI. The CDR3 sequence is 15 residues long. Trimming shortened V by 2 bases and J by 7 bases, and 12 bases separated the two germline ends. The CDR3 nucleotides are TGTGCCAGCAGTTACGGTGGACTGGGGAATTCACCCCTCCACTTT. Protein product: CASSYGGLGNSPLHF.

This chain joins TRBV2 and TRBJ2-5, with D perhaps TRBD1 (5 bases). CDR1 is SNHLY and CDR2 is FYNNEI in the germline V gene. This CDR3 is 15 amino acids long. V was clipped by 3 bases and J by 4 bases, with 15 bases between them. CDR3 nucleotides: TGTGCCAGCAGTGAGAAGGGGCATCTAGGAGAGACCCAGTACTTC. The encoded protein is CASSEKGHLGETQYF.

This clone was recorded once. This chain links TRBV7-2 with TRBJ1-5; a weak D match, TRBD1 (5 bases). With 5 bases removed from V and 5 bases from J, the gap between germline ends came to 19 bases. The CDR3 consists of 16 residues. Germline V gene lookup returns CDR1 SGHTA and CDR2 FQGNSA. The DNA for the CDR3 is TGTGCCAGCAGCCCTGGGGGAGGGTACGGATATCAGCCCCAGCATTTT. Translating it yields CASSPGGGYGYQPQHF.

CDR3: CASSDKLAGANGEQFF. CDR3 sequence (DNA): TGTGCCAGCAGCGACAAGCTAGCGGGGGCAAATGGTGAGCAGTTCTTC. The J gene is TRBJ2-1, the V gene TRBV3-1 (or the pseudogene TRBV3-2), with 10 nucleotides matching TRBD2. V was clipped by 5 bases and J by 9 bases; unmatched bases: 13. The CDR3 totals 16 residues. Germline CDR1 and CDR2: LGHDT and YNNKEL (reference sequence).

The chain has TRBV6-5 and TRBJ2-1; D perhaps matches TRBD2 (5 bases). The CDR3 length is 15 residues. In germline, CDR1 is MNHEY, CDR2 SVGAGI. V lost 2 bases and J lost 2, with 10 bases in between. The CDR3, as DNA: TGTGCCAGCAGTTACGAGGGCCAAGCCTACAATGAGCAGTTCTTC. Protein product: CASSYEGQAYNEQFF.

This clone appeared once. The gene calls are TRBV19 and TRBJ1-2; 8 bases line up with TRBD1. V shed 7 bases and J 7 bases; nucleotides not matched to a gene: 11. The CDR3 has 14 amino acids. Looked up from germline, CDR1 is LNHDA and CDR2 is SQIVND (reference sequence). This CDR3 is CASKTPGGSGGYTF. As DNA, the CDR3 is TGTGCCAGTAAGACCCCAGGGGGCTCAGGTGGCTACACCTTC.

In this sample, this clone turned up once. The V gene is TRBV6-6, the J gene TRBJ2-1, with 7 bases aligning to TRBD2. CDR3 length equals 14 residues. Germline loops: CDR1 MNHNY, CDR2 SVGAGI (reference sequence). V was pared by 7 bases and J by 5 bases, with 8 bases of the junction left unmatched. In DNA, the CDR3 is TGTGCCAGCATAGGGTGGGAGGGAAACAATGAGCAGTTCTTC. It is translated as CASIGWEGNNEQFF.

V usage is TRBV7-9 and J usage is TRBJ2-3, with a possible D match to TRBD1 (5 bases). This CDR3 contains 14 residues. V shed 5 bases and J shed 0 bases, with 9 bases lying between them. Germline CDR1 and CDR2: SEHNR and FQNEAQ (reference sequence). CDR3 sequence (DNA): TGTGCCAGCAGCCTCACAGGAAGCACAGATACGCAGTATTTT. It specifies CASSLTGSTDTQYF.

Written as DNA, the CDR3 is TGCGCCAGCAGCTTAGCTCCCCCGAACAATGAGCAGTTCTTC. Residues: CASSLAPPNNEQFF. The chain couples TRBV5-1 to TRBJ2-1; the D is unclear. CDR3 size: 14 residues. Trimming took off 2 bases at V and 5 bases at J, with 11 bases between the two ends. The germline V gene has CDR1 SGHRS and CDR2 YFSETQ.

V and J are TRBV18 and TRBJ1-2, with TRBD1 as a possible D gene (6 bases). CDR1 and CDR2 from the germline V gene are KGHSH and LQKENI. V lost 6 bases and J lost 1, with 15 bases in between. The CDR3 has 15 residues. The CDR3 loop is CASSRVPDSNYGYTF. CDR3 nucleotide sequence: TGTGCCAGCTCCCGCGTTCCGGACAGTAACTATGGCTACACCTTC. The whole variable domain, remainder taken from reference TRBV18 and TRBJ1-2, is NAGVMQNPRHLVRRRGQEARLRCSPMKGHSHVYWYRQLPEEGLKFMVYLQKENIIDESGMPKERFSAEFPKEGPSILRIQQVVRGDSAAYFCASSRVPDSNYGYTFGSGTRLTVV.

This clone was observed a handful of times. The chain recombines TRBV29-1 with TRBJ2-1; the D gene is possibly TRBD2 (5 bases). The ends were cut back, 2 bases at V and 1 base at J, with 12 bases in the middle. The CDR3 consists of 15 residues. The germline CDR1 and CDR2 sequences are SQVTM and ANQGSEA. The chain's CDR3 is CSVESGSGSYNEQFF. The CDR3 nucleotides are TGCAGCGTTGAATCGGGGTCAGGATCCTACAATGAGCAGTTCTTC.

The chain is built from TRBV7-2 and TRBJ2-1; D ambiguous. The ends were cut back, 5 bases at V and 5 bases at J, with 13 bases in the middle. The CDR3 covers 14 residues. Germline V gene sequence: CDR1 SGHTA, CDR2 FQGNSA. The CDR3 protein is CASSRSAADNEQFF. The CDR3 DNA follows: TGTGCCAGCAGCCGGAGCGCCGCCGACAATGAGCAGTTCTTC.

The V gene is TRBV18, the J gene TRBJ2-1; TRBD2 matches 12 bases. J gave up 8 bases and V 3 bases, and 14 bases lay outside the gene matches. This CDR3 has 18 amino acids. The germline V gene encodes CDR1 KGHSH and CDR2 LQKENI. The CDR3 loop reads CASSPRTSGVRSQDEQFF. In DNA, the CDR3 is TGTGCCAGCTCACCTAGGACTAGCGGGGTACGGAGTCAGGATGAGCAGTTCTTC.

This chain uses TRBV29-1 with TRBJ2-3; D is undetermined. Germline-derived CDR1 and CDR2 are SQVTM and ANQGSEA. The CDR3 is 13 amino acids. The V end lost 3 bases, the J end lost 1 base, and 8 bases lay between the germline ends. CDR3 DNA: TGCAGCGTTGACGATGGCCGCACAGATACGCAGTATTTT. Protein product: CSVDDGRTDTQYF.

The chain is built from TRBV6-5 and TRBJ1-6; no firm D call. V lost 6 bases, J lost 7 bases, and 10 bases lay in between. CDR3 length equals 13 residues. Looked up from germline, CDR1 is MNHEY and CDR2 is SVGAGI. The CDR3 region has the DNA TGTGCCAGCAGGCAGGACTGGAATTCACCCCTCCACTTT. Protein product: CASRQDWNSPLHF.

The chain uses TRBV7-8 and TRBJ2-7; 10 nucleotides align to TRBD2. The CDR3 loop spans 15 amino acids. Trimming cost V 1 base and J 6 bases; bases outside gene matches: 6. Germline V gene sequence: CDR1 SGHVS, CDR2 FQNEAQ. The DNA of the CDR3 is TGTGCCAGCAGCTTAGATTCTAGCGGGAGTGGCGAGCAGTACTTC. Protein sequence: CASSLDSSGSGEQYF.

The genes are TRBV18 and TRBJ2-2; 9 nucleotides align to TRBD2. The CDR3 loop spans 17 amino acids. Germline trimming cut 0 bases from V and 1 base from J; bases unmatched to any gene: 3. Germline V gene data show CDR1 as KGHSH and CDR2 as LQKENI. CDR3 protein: CASSPPLAGMNTGELFF. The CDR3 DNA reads TGTGCCAGCTCACCACCGCTAGCGGGGATGAACACCGGGGAGCTGTTTTTT.

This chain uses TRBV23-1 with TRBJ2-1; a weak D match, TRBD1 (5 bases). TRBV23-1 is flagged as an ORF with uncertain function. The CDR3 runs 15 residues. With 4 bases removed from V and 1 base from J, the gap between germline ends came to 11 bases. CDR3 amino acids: CASSRDSRSYNEQFF. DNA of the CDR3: TGCGCCAGCAGTCGAGACAGCCGATCCTACAATGAGCAGTTCTTC.

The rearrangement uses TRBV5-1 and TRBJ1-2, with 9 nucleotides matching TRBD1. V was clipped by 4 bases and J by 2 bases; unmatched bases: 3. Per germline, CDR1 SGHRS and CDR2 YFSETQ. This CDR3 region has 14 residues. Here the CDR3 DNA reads TGCGCCAGCAGCGCGGGACAGGGAAACTATGGCTACACCTTC. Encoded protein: CASSAGQGNYGYTF. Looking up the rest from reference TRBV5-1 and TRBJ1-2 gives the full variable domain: KAGVTQTPRYLIKTRGQQVTLSCSPISGHRSVSWYQQTPGQGLQFLFEYFSETQRNKGNFPGRFSGRQFSNSRSEMNVSTLELGDSALYLCASSAGQGNYGYTFGSGTRLTVV.

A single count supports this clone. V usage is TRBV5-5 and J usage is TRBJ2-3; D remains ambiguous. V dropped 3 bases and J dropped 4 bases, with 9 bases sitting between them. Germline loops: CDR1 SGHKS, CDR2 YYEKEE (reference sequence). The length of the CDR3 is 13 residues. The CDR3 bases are TGTGCCAGCAGCTCTCCTCTGTCAGATACGCAGTATTTT. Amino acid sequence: CASSSPLSDTQYF.

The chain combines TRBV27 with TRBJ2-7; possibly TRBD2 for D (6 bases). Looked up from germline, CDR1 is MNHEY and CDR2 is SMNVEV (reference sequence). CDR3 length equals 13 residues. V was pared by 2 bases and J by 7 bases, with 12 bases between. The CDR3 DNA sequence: TGTGCCAGCAGTTTAAGCACCGGGAGAGAGCAGTACTTC. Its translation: CASSLSTGREQYF.

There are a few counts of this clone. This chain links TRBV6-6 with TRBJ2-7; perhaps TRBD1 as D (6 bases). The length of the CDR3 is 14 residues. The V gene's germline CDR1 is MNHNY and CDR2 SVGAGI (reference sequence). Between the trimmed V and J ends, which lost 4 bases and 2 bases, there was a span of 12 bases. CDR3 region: CASSSRDKTYEQYF. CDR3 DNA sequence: TGTGCCAGCAGTTCCCGGGACAAAACCTACGAGCAGTACTTC.

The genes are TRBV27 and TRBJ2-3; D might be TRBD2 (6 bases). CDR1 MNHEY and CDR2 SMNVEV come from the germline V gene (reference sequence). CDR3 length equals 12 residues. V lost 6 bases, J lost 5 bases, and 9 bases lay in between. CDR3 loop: CASRGTLDTQYF. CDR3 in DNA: TGTGCCAGCAGAGGGACTCTAGATACGCAGTATTTT.

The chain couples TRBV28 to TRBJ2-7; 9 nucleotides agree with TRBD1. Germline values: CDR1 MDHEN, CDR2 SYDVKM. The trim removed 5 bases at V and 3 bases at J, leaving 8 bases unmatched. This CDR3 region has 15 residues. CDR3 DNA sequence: TGTGCCAGCAGTCCCCGGACAGGGGCGTTCTACGAGCAGTACTTC. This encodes CASSPRTGAFYEQYF.

This CDR3 is CASSASEGYTF. The CDR3 DNA reads TGTGCCAGCAGCGCCAGCGAAGGCTACACCTTC. The rearrangement links TRBV3-1 (or the pseudogene TRBV3-2) to TRBJ1-2; D is ambiguous. Germline V gene sequence: CDR1 LGHDT, CDR2 YNNKEL (reference sequence). V lost 5 bases and J lost 8, with 9 bases in between. The CDR3 runs to 11 residues.

CDR3: CAISESPGYTEAFF. The CDR3 DNA sequence: TGTGCCATCAGTGAGTCGCCAGGGTACACTGAAGCTTTCTTT. The chain couples TRBV10-3 to TRBJ1-1, with a weak D call TRBD1 (5 bases). The CDR3 consists of 14 residues. V lost 0 bases to trimming and J lost 3 bases, with 8 bases between them. Germline V gene data show CDR1 as ENHRY and CDR2 as SYGVKD.

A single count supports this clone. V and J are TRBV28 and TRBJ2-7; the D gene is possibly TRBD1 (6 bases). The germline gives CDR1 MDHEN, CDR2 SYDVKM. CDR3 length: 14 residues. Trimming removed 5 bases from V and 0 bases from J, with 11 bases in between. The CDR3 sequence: CASSTARGSYEQYF. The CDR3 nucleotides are TGTGCCAGCAGTACAGCCAGGGGCTCCTACGAGCAGTACTTC.

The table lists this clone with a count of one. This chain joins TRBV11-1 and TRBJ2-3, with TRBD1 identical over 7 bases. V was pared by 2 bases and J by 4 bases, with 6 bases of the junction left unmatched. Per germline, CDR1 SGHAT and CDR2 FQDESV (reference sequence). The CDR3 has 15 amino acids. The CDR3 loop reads CASSLLRGLPDTQYF. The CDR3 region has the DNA TGTGCCAGCAGCTTATTAAGGGGGCTACCAGATACGCAGTATTTT.

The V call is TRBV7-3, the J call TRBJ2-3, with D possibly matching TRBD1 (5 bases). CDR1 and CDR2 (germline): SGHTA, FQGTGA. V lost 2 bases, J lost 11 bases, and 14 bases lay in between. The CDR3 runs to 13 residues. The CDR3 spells CASSLLTQGKQYF. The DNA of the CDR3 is TGTGCCAGCAGCTTATTAACTCAGGGCAAGCAGTATTTT.

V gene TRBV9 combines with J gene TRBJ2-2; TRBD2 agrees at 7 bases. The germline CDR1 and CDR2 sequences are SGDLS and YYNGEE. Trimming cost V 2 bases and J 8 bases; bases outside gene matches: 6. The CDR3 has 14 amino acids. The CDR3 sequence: CASSVRTRGGELFF. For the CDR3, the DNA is TGTGCCAGCAGCGTGCGGACTAGAGGAGGGGAGCTGTTTTTT.

The DNA for the CDR3 is TGCGCCAGCAGCTTGGCTCCCAACACCGGGGAGCTGTTTTTT. Translation: CASSLAPNTGELFF. The chain recombines TRBV5-1 with TRBJ2-2; no firm D call. Trimming pared 0 bases from V and 2 bases from J, leaving 5 bases between. The germline V gene encodes CDR1 SGHRS and CDR2 YFSETQ. CDR3 length equals 14 residues.